This TCR beta chain is drawn from a study of blood T cell repertoires in COVID-19. In the study overall: Spain, Italy and the United States supplied samples that represented acute and convalescent COVID-19.

Original data processing: Reference gene primer amplification in the assay estimated nucleated cell counts. Clones were sequenced by immunoSEQ multiplex PCR, and TCRdb holds only the in-frame ones, with some missing. V and J calls and clone size come straight from that table; D and trimming were deduced from the DNA. In the table there are roughly 150,000 clones, approximately 92% of which are singletons. This CDR3 is built from 13 residues. Deletions cut 4 bases from V and 0 bases from J, with 5 bases between. Germline lookup yields CDR1 LGHNT and CDR2 FRNRAP. Sequencing was carried out using peripheral blood. The V gene is TRBV12-5, the J gene TRBJ2-3; the D is unclear. The sequence derives from a woman in her forties with acute or convalescent COVID-19. The chain's CDR3 is CASGSPSTDTQYF. Here the CDR3 DNA reads TGTGCTAGTGGTTCCCCAAGCACAGATACGCAGTATTTT.